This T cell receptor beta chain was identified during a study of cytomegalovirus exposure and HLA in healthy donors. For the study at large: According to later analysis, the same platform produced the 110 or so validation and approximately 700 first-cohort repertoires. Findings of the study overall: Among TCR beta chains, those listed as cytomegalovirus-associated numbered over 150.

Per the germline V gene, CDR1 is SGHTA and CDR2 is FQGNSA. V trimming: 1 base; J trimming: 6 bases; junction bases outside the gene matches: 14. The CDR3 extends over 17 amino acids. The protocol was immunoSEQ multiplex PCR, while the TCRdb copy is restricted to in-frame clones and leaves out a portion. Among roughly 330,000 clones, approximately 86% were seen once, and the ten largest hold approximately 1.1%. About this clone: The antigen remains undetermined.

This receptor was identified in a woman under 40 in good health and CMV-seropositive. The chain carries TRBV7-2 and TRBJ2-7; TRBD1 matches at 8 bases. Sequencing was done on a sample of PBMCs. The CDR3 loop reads CASSLVGTGALKGEQYF. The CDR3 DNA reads TGTGCCAGCAGCTTAGTAGGGACAGGAGCCCTAAAGGGCGAGCAGTACTTC.